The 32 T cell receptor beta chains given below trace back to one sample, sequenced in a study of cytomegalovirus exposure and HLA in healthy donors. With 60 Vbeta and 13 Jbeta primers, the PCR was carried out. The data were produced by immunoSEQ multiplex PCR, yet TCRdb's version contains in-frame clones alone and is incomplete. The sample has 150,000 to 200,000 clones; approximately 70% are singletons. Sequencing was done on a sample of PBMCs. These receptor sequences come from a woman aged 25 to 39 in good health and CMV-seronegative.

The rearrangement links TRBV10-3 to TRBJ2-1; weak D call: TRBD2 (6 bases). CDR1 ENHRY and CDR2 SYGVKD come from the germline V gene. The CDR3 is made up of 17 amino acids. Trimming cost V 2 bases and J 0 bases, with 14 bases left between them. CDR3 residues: CAISERTAGSSYNEQFF. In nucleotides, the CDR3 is TGTGCCATCAGTGAGCGGACGGCGGGGAGCTCCTACAATGAGCAGTTCTTC.

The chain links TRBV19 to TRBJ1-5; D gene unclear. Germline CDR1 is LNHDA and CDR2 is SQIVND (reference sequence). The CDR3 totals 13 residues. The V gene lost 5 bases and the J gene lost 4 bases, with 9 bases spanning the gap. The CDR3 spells CASSPTRNQPQHF. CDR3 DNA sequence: TGTGCCAGTAGTCCCACGAGGAATCAGCCCCAGCATTTT. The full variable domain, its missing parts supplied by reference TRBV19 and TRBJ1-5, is DGGITQSPKYLFRKEGQNVTLSCEQNLNHDAMYWYRQDPGQGLRLIYYSQIVNDFQKGDIAEGYSVSREKKESFPLTVTSAQKNPTAFYLCASSPTRNQPQHFGDGTRLSIL.

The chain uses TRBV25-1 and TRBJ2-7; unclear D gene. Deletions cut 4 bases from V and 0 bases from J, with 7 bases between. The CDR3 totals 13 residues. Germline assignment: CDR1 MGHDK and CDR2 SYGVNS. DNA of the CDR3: TGTGCCAGCAGTGGTGCAGGCTCCTACGAGCAGTACTTC. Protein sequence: CASSGAGSYEQYF.

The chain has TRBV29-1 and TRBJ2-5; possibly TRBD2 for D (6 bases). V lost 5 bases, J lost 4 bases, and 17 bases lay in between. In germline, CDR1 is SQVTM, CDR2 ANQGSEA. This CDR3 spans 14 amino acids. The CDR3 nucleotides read TGCAGCGTTCTGTCTTGGCAGGGAGGAGAGACCCAGTACTTC. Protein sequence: CSVLSWQGGETQYF.

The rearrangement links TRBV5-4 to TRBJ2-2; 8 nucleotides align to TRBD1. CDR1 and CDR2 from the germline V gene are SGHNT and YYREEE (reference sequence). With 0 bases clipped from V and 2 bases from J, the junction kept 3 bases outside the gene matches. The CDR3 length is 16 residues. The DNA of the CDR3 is TGTGCCAGCAGCTTGGGGACAGGGAGAAACACCGGGGAGCTGTTTTTT. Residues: CASSLGTGRNTGELFF.

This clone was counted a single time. Here the CDR3 DNA reads TGCGCCAGCAGCTTGTCGACCGCCCAGGCCGGGGAGCTGTTTTTT. It is translated as CASSLSTAQAGELFF. The V and J genes are TRBV5-1 and TRBJ2-2; D call uncertain. This CDR3 has 15 residues. V was trimmed by 1 base and J by 6 bases, leaving 13 bases between them. Germline-derived CDR1 and CDR2 are SGHRS and YFSETQ. Combining the CDR3 with reference TRBV5-1 and TRBJ2-2 gives the whole variable domain KAGVTQTPRYLIKTRGQQVTLSCSPISGHRSVSWYQQTPGQGLQFLFEYFSETQRNKGNFPGRFSGRQFSNSRSEMNVSTLELGDSALYLCASSLSTAQAGELFFGEGSRLTVL.

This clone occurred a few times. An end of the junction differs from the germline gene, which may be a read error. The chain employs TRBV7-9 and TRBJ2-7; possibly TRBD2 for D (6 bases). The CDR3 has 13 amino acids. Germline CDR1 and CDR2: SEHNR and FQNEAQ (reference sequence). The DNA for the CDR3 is TGTTCCAGCAGCCCCCGGGGGAACTACGAGCAGTACTTC. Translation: CSSSPRGNYEQYF.

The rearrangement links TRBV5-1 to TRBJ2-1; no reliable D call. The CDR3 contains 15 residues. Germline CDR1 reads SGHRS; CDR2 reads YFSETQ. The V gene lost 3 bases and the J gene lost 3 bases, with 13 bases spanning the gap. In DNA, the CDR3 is TGCGCCAGCAGCTCGCGAGTCGGTGGCTACAATGAGCAGTTCTTC. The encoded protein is CASSSRVGGYNEQFF.

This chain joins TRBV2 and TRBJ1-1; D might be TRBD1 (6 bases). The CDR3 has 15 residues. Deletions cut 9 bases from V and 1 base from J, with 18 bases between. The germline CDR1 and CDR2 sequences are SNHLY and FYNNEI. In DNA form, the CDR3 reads TGTGCCAGTTCCGCACGGGGGGCGCCGAACACTGAAGCTTTCTTT. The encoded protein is CASSARGAPNTEAFF.

The DNA for the CDR3 is TGTGCCAGAGTGCCCTCGAGTGCGGGAGGGCCGCCCACCGGGGAGCTGTTTTTT. Protein: CARVPSSAGGPPTGELFF. The chain links TRBV5-3 to TRBJ2-2; 9 positions match TRBD2. TRBV5-3 is labeled an ORF, and its function is uncertain. V was pared by 7 bases and J by 4 bases, with 17 bases of the junction left unmatched. CDR3 length equals 18 residues.

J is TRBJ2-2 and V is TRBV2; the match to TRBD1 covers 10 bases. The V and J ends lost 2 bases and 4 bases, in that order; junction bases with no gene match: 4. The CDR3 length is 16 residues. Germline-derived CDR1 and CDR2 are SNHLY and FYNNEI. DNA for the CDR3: TGTGCCAGCAGTGAACCGGGACAGGGGTTCACCGGGGAGCTGTTTTTT. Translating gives CASSEPGQGFTGELFF.

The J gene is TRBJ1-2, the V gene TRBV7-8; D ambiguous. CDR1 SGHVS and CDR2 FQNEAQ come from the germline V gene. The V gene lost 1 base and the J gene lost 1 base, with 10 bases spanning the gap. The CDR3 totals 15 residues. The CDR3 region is CASSLGRGINYGYTF. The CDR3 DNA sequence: TGTGCCAGCAGCTTAGGGCGCGGGATTAACTATGGCTACACCTTC.

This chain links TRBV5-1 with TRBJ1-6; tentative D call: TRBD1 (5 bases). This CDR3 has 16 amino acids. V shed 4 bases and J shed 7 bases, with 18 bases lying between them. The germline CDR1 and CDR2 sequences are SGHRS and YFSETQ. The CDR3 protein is CASSPTQDGGNSPLHF. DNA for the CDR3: TGCGCCAGCAGCCCTACTCAAGATGGGGGGAATTCACCCCTCCACTTT.

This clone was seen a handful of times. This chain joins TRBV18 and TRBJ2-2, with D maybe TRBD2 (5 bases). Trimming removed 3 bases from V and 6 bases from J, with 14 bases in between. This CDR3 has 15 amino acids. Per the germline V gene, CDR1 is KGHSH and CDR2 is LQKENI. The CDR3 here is CASSPLSGRAGELFF. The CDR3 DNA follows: TGTGCCAGCTCACCGCTGAGCGGTCGGGCCGGGGAGCTGTTTTTT.

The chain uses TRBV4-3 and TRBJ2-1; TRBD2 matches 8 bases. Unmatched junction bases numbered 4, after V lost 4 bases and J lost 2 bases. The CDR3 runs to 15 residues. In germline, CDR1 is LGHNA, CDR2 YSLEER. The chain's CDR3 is CASSRSSGPYNEQFF. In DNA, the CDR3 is TGCGCCAGCAGCCGGTCTAGCGGGCCCTACAATGAGCAGTTCTTC.

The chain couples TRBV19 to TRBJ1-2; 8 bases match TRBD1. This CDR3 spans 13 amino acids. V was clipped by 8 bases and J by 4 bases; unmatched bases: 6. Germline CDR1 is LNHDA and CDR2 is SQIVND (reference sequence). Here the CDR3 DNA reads TGTGCCAGTCTGGACAGGGCAATCTATGGCTACACCTTC. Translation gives CASLDRAIYGYTF.

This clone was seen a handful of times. The CDR3 spells CASSTGRNTEAFF. CDR3 DNA sequence: TGTGCCAGCTCGACAGGGAGGAACACTGAAGCTTTCTTT. The V gene is TRBV27, the J gene TRBJ1-1; 7 positions match TRBD1. CDR1 MNHEY and CDR2 SMNVEV come from the germline V gene (reference sequence). Trimming removed 8 bases from V and 1 base from J; junction bases left unmatched: 4. CDR3 length: 13 amino acids.

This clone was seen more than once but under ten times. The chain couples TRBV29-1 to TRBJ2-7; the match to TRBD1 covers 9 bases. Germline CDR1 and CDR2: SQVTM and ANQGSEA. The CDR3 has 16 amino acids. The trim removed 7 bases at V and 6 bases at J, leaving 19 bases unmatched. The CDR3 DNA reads TGCAGCGGTGATAGCTGGGACAGGGCCATAACTGGCGAGCAGTACTTC. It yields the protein CSGDSWDRAITGEQYF.

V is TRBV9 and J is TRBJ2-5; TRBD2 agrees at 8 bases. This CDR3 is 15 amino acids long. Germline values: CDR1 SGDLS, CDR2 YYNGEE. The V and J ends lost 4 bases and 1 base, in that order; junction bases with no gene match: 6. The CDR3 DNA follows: TGTGCCAGCAGCCAGTTCGGGGGGGGCCAAGAGACCCAGTACTTC. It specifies CASSQFGGGQETQYF. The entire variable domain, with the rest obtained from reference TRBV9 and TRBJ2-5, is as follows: DSGVTQTPKHLITATGQRVTLRCSPRSGDLSVYWYQQSLDQGLQFLIQYYNGEERAKGNILERFSAQQFPDLHSELNLSSLELGDSALYFCASSQFGGGQETQYFGPGTRLLVL.

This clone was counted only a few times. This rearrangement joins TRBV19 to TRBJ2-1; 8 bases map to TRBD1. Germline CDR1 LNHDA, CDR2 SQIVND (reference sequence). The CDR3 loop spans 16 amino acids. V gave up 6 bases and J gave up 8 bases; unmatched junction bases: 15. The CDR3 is CASRPWGQGAADEQFF. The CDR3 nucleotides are TGTGCCAGTAGGCCGTGGGGCCAGGGGGCGGCGGATGAGCAGTTCTTC.

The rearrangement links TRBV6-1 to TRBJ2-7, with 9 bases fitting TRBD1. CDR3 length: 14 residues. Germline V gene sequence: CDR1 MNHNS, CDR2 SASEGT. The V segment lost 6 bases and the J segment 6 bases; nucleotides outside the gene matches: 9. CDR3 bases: TGTGCCAGCAGAGACAGACAGGGGGTCGGCGAGCAGTACTTC. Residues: CASRDRQGVGEQYF.

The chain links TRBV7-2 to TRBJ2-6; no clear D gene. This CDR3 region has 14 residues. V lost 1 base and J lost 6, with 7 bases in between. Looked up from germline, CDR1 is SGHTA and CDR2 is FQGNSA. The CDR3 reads CASSLGGEANVLTF. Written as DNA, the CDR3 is TGTGCCAGCAGCTTAGGCGGCGAGGCCAACGTCCTGACTTTC.

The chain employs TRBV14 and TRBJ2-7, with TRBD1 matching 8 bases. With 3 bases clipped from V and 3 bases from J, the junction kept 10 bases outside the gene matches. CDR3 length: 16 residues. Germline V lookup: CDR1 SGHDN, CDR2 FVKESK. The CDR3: CASSHWTGKFRYEQYF. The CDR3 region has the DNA TGTGCCAGCAGCCATTGGACAGGGAAATTCCGCTACGAGCAGTACTTC.

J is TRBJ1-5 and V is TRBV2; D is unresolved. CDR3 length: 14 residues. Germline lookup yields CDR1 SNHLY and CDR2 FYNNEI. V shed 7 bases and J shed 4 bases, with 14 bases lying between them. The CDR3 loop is CASTAGLSNQPQHF. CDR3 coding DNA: TGTGCCAGCACCGCAGGACTCTCAAATCAGCCCCAGCATTTT.

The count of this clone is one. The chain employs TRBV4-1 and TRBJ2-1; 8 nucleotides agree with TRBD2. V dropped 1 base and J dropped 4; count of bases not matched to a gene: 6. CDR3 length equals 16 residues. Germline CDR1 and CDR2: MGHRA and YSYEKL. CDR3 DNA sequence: TGCGCCAGCAGCCAAGTGCCAGCGGGGGAGTACAATGAGCAGTTCTTC. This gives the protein CASSQVPAGEYNEQFF.

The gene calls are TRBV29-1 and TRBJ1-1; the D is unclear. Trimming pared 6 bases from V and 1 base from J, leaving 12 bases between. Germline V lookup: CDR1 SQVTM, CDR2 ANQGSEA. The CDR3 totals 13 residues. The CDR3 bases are TGCAGCGTCGAGTACAGAAGGAACACTGAAGCTTTCTTT. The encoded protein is CSVEYRRNTEAFF. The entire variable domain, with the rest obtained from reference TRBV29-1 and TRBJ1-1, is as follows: SAVISQKPSRDICQRGTSLTIQCQVDSQVTMMFWYRQQPGQSLTLIATANQGSEATYESGFVIDKFPISRPNLTFSTLTVSNMSPEDSSIYLCSVEYRRNTEAFFGQGTRLTVV.

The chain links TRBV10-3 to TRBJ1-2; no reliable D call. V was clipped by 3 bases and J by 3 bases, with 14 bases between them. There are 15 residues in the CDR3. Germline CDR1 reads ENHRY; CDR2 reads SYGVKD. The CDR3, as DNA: TGTGCCATCAGTGATCCGGGTACCCATCACTATGGCTACACCTTC. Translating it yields CAISDPGTHHYGYTF.

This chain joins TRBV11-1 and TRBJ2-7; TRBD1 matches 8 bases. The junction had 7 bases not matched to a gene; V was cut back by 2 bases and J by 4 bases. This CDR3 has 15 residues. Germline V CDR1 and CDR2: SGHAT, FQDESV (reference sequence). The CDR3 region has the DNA TGTGCCAGCAGCTTATGGGCAGGGGGCCAGTACGAGCAGTACTTC. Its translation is CASSLWAGGQYEQYF. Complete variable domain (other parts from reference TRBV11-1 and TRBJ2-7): EAEVAQSPRYKITEKSQAVAFWCDPISGHATLYWYRQILGQGPELLVQFQDESVVDDSQLPKDRFSAERLKGVDSTLKIQPAELGDSAMYLCASSLWAGGQYEQYFGPGTRLTVT.

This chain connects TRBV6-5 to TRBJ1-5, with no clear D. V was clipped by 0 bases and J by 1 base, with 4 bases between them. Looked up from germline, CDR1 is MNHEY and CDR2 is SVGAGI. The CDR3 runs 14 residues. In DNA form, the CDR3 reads TGTGCCAGCAGTTACTCGGAGAGCAATCAGCCCCAGCATTTT. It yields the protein CASSYSESNQPQHF.

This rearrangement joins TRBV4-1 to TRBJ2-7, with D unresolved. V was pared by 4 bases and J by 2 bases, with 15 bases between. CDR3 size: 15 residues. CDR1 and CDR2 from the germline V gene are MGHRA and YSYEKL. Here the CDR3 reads CASSREAAYPYEQYF. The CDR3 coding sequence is TGCGCCAGCAGCCGTGAGGCAGCTTACCCCTACGAGCAGTACTTC.

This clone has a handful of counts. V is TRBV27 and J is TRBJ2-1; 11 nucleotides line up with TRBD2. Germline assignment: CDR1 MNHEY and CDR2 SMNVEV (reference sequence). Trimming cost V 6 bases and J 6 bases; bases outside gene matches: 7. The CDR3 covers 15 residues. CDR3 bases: TGTGCCAGCAGACCCCCGGGACTAGCGGTCAATGAGCAGTTCTTC. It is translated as CASRPPGLAVNEQFF.

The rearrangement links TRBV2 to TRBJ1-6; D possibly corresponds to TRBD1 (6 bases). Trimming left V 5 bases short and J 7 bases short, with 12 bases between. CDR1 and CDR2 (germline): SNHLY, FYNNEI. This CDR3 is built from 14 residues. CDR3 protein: CASSSDSRNSPLHF. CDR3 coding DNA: TGTGCCAGCAGTTCGGACAGCAGAAATTCACCCCTCCACTTT.